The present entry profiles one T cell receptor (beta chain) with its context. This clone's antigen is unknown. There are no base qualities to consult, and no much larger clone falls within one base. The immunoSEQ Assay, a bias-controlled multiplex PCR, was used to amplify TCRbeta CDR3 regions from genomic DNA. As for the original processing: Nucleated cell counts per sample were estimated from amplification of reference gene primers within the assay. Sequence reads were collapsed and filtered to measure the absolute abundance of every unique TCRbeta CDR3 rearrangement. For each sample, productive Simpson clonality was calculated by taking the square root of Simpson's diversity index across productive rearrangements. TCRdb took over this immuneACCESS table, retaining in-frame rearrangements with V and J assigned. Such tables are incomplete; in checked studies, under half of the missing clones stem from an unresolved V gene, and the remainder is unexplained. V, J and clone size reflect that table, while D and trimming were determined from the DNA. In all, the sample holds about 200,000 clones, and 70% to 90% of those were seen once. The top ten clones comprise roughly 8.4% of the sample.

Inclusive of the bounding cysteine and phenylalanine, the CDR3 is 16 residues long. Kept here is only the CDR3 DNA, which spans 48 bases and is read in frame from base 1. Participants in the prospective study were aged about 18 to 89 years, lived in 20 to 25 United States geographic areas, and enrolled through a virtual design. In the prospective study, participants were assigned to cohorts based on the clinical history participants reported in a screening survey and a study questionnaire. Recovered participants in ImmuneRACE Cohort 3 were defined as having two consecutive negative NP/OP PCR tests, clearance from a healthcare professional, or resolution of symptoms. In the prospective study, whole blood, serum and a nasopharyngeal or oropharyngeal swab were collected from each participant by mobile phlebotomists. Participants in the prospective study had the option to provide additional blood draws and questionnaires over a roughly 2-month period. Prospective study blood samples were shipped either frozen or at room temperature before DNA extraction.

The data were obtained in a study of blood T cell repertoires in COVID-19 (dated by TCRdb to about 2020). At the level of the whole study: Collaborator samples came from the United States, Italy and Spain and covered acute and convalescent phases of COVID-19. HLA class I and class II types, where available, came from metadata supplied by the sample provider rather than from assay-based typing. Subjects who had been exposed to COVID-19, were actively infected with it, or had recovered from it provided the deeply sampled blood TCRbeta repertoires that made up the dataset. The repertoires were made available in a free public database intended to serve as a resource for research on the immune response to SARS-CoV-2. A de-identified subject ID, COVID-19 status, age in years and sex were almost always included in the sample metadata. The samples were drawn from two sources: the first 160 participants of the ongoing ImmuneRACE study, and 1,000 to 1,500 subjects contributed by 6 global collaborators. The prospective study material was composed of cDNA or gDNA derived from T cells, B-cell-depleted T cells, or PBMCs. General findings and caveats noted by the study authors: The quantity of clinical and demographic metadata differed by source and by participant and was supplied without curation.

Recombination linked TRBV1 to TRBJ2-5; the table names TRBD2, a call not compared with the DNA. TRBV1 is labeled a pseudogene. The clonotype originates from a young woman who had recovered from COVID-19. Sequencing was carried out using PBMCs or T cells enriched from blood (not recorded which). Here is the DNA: TGCACCAGCAGCCAAGATAGGGGGGGGACGTGGGAGACCCAGTACTTC. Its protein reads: CTSSQDRGGTWETQYF.